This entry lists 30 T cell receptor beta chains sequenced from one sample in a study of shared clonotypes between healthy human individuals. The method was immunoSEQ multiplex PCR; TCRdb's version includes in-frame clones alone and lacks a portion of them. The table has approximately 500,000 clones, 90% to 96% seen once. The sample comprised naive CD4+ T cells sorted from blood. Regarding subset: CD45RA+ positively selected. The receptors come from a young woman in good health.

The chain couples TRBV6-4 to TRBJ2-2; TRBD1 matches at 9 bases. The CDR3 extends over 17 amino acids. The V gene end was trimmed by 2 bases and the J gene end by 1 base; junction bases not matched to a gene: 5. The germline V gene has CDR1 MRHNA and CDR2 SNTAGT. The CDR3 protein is CASSDRYRGRNTGELFF. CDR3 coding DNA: TGTGCCAGCAGTGACCGCTACAGGGGGCGGAACACCGGGGAGCTGTTTTTT.

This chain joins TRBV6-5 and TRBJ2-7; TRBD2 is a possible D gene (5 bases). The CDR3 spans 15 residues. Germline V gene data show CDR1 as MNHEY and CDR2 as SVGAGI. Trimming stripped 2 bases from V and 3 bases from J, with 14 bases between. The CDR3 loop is CASSYGRSPSYEQYF. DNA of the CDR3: TGTGCCAGCAGTTACGGGAGAAGTCCTAGCTACGAGCAGTACTTC.

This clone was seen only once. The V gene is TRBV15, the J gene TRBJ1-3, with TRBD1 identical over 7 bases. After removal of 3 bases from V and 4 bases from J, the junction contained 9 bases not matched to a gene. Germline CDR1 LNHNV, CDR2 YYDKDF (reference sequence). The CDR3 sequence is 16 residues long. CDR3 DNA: TGTGCCACCAGCAGGGCCCGAGGGGGCAAAGGAAACACCATATATTTT. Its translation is CATSRARGGKGNTIYF.

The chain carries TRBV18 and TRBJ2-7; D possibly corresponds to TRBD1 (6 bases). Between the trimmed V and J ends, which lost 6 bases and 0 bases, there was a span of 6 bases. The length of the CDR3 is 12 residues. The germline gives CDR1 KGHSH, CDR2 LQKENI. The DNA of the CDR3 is TGTGCCAGCTCGGACAGCTCCTACGAGCAGTACTTC. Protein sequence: CASSDSSYEQYF.

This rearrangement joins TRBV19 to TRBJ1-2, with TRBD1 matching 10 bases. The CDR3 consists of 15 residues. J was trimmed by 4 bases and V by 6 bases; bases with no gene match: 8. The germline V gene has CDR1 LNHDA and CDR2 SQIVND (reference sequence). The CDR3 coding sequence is TGTGCCAGTAGAGTATCCGGGACAGGGGTCTATGGCTACACCTTC. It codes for CASRVSGTGVYGYTF.

CDR3 bases: TGTGCCAGCAGCTTGGGGGACCTGGCTGGCCCCAAGACCCAGTACTTC. This sequence encodes CASSLGDLAGPKTQYF. This chain links TRBV5-6 with TRBJ2-5; D could derive from TRBD1 or TRBD2 (5 bases each). V was pared by 0 bases and J by 6 bases, with 18 bases between. The CDR3 is made up of 16 amino acids. Per germline, CDR1 SGHDT and CDR2 YYEEEE.

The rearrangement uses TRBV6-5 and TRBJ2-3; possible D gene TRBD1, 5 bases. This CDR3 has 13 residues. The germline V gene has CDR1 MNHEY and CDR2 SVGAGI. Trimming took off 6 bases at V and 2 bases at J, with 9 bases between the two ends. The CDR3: CASRAGFTDTQYF. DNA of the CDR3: TGTGCCAGCAGAGCAGGGTTCACAGATACGCAGTATTTT.

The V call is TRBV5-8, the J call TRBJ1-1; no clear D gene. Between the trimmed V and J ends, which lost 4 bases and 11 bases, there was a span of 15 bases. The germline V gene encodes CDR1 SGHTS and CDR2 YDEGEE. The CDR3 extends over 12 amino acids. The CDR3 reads CASSPGRALAFF. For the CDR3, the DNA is TGTGCCAGCAGCCCTGGACGGGCGTTGGCTTTCTTT. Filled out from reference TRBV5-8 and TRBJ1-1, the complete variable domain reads EAGVTQSPTHLIKTRGQQATLRCSPISGHTSVYWYQQALGLGLQFLLWYDEGEERNRGNFPPRFSGRQFPNYSSELNVNALELEDSALYLCASSPGRALAFFGQGTRLTVV.

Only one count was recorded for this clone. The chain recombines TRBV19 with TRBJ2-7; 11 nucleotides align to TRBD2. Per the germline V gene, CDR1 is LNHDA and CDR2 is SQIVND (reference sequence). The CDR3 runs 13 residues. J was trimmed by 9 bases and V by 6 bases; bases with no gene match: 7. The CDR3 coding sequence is TGTGCCAGTAGCGAGACTAGCGGGATGGGGCAGTACTTC. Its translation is CASSETSGMGQYF.

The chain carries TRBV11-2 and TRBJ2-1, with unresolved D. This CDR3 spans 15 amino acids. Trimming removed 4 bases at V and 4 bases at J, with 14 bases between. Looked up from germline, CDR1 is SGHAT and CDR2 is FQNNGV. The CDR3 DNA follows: TGTGCCAGCAGCTCCCCCAATGAAAGATACAATGAGCAGTTCTTC. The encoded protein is CASSSPNERYNEQFF.

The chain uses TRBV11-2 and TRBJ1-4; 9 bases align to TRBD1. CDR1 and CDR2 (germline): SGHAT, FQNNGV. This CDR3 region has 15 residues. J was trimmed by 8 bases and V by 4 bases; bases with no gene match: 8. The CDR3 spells CASSSWTGVGEKLFF. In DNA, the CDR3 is TGTGCCAGCAGCTCTTGGACAGGGGTTGGGGAAAAACTGTTTTTT.

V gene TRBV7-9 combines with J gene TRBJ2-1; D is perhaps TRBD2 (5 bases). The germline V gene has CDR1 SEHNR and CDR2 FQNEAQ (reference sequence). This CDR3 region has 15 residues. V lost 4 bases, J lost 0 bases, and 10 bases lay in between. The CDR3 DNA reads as TGTGCCAGCAGCTCTAAGCGGTTCTCCTACAATGAGCAGTTCTTC. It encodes CASSSKRFSYNEQFF.

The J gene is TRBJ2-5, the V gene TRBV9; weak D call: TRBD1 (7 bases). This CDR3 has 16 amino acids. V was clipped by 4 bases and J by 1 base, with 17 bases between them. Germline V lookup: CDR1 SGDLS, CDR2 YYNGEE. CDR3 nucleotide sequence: TGTGCCAGCAGCACGGAGGGGGCGGCATTCCAAGAGACCCAGTACTTC. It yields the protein CASSTEGAAFQETQYF.

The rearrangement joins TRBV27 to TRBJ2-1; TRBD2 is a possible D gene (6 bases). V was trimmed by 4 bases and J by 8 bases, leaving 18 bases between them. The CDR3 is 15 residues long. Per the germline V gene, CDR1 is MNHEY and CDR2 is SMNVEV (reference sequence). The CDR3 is CASSSILARGDEQFF. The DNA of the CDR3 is TGTGCCAGCAGTTCCATTCTAGCGCGTGGGGATGAGCAGTTCTTC.

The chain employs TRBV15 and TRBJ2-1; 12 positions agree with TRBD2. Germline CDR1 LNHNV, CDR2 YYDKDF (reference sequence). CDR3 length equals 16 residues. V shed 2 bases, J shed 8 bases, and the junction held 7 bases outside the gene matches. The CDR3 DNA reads TGTGCCACCAGCAGACAGACTAGCGGGGGAGGCGATGAGCAGTTCTTC. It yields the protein CATSRQTSGGGDEQFF. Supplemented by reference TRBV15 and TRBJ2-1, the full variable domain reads DAMVIQNPRYQVTQFGKPVTLSCSQTLNHNVMYWYQQKSSQAPKLLFHYYDKDFNNEADTPDNFQSRRPNTSFCFLDIRSPGLGDTAMYLCATSRQTSGGGDEQFFGPGTRLTVL.

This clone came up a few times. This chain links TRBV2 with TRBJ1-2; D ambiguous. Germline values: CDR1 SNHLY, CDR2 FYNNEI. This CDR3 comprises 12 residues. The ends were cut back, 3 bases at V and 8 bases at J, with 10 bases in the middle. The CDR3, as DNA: TGTGCCAGCAGTGAGGACGGTCTAGGCTACACCTTC. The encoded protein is CASSEDGLGYTF.

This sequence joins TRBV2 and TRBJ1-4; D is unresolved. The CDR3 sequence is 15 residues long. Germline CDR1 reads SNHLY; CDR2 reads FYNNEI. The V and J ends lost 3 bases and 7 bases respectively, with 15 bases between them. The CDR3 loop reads CASSEVWGRTEKLFF. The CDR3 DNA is TGTGCCAGCAGTGAGGTTTGGGGTCGGACTGAAAAACTGTTTTTT.

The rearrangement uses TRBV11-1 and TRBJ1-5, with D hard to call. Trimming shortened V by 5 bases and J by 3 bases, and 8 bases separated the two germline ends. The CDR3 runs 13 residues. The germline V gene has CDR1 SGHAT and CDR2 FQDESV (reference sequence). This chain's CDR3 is CASSERINQPQHF. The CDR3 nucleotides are TGTGCCAGCAGCGAGCGGATCAATCAGCCCCAGCATTTT.

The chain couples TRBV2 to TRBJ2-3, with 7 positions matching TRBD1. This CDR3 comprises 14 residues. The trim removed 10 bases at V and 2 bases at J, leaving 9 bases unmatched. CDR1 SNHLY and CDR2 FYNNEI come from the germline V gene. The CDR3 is CATGWQGDTDTQYF. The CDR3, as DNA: TGTGCCACTGGGTGGCAGGGGGACACAGATACGCAGTATTTT.

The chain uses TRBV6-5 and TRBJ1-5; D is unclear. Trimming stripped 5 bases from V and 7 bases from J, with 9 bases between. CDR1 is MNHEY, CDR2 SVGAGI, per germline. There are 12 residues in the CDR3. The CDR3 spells CASSPPGQPQHF. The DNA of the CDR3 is TGTGCCAGCAGTCCCCCCGGCCAGCCCCAGCATTTT.

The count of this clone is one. Written as DNA, the CDR3 is TGTGCCAGCAGCTTTCGTGGAGGGGAAGAGACCCAGTACTTC. Its translation is CASSFRGGEETQYF. V is TRBV11-2 and J is TRBJ2-5; weak D call: TRBD2 (6 bases). V lost 3 bases and J 3 bases, leaving 11 bases between the germline ends. The CDR3 totals 14 residues. CDR1 and CDR2 from the germline V gene are SGHAT and FQNNGV.

The CDR3 DNA sequence: TGTGCCAGCAGTAGCGGGAGGGCCCTCAATGAGCAGTTCTTC. This gives the protein CASSSGRALNEQFF. This chain uses TRBV6-6 with TRBJ2-1, with 10 bases identical to TRBD2. CDR1 is MNHNY, CDR2 SVGAGI, per germline (reference sequence). The CDR3 totals 14 residues. J lost 6 bases, V lost 5 bases, and 4 bases had no gene match.

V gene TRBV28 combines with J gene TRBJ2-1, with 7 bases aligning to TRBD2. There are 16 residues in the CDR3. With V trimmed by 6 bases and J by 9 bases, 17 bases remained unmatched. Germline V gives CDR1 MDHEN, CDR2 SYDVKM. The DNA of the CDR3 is TGTGCCAGCAGCCCTAGGGACTACCGCGGGCTGAGTGAGCAGTTCTTC. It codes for CASSPRDYRGLSEQFF.

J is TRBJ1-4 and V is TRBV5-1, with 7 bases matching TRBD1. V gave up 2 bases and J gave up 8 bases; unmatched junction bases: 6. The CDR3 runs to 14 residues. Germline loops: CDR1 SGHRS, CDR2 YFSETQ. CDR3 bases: TGCGCCAGCAGCTTCACAGGGGAACTCGAAAAACTGTTTTTT. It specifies CASSFTGELEKLFF.

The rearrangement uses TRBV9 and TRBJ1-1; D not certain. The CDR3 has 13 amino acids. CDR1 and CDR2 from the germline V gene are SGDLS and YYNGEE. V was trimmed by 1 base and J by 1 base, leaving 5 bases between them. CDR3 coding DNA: TGTGCCAGCAGCGTACAGGCGAACACTGAAGCTTTCTTT. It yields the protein CASSVQANTEAFF.

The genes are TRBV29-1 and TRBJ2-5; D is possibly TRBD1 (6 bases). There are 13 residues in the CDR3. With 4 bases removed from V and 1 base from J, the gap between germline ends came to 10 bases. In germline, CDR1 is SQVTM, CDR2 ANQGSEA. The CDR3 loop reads CSVAGQVQETQYF. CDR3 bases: TGCAGCGTTGCGGGACAAGTCCAAGAGACCCAGTACTTC.

The CDR3 region is CASSFRDRGSGTSYEQYF. The DNA for the CDR3 is TGCGCCAGCAGCTTCCGGGACAGGGGTAGCGGGACCTCCTACGAGCAGTACTTC. J is TRBJ2-7 and V is TRBV5-1; TRBD1 aligns across 10 bases. Germline trimming cut 2 bases from V and 0 bases from J; bases unmatched to any gene: 11. The CDR3 covers 18 residues. The germline CDR1 and CDR2 sequences are SGHRS and YFSETQ.

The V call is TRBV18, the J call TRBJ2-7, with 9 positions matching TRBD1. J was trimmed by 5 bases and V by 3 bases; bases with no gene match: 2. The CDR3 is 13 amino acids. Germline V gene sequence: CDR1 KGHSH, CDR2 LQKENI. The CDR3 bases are TGTGCCAGCTCACCGACAGGGGGTAACGAGCAGTACTTC. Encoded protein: CASSPTGGNEQYF.

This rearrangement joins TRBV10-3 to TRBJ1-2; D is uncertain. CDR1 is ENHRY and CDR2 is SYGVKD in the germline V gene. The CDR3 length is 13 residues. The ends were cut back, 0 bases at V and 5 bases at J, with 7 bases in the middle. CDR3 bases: TGTGCCATCAGTGAGTCGGTCGGATATGGCTACACCTTC. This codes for CAISESVGYGYTF.

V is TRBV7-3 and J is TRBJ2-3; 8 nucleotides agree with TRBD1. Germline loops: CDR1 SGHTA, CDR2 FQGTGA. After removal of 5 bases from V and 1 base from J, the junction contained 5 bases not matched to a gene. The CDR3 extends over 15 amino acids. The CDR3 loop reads CASSQGGQGTDTQYF. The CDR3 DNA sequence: TGTGCCAGCAGCCAGGGGGGACAGGGCACAGATACGCAGTATTTT.